The T cell receptor beta chain described here comes from a study of cytomegalovirus exposure and HLA in healthy donors. Turning to this clone: The sample holds other DNA sequences that translate to the same CDR3.

The PCR used 60 Vbeta and 13 Jbeta primers. TCRdb's table, derived via immunoSEQ multiplex PCR, lists solely in-frame clones and lacks some. This table has 200,000 to 250,000 clones, about 80% appearing once. Germline assignment: CDR1 SGHRS and CDR2 YFSETQ. The CDR3 sequence is 14 residues long. The V and J ends lost 3 bases and 1 base, in that order; junction bases with no gene match: 3. The source material was PBMCs. The clonotype comes from a woman aged 60 to 75 in good health and CMV-seropositive. This chain connects TRBV5-1 to TRBJ1-1; 7 bases align to TRBD1. Here the CDR3 DNA reads TGCGCCAGCAGCTCGTGGACAGGGAACACTGAAGCTTTCTTT. It encodes CASSSWTGNTEAFF.